This T cell receptor (beta chain) was recorded in a study of regulatory T cells in long-lasting Graves disease. To make TCR beta libraries, researchers used iRepertoire HTBI primers and Arm-PCR of CDR3 regions. TCRdb reanalysed the multiplex PCR reads using MiXCR and keeps one entry per CDR3 protein. The sample shows roughly 610,000 distinct CDR3 sequences, about 16% of them seen only once. Broader study findings: Analyses excluded thyroid tissue, covering peripheral blood alone.

This clonotype was seen repeatedly, ten times or more. What it binds is not known. Sample time point: newly diagnosed GD, antithyroid drugs for less than 3 months. Following extraction of RNA from PBMCs, that RNA was used to make the TCR library. These data are also associated with another study on T cells in Graves' hyperthyroidism and ophthalmopathy.

The input for sequencing was peripheral blood mononuclear cells (PBMCs), taken at new diagnosis, from a patient treated with antithyroid drugs. The clonotype comes from a man aged 18-30 years with Graves disease.

CDR3 sequence reads: CSARFRDRYEQYF. The CDR3 DNA follows: TGCAGTGCTAGGTTCAGGGACCGCTACGAGCAGTACTTC. The chain couples TRBV20-1 to TRBJ2-7; tentatively, D is TRBD1 or TRBD2 (5 bases each). Between the trimmed V and J ends, which lost 3 bases and 3 bases, there was a span of 12 bases. The CDR3 has 13 amino acids. CDR1 and CDR2 (germline): DFQATT, SNEGSKA (reference sequence).